This T cell receptor beta chain was recovered during a study of blood T cell repertoires in COVID-19. Overall study: Acute-phase and convalescent COVID-19 samples originated in the United States, Italy and Spain. PBMCs, B-cell-depleted T cells, or T cells were the source of the cDNA or gDNA that made up the material.

V lost 1 base to trimming and J lost 0 bases, with 12 bases between them. The germline V gene has CDR1 MNHEY and CDR2 SVGEGT. The CDR3 contains 16 residues. Authors' methods: It was from reference gene primer amplification that nucleated cell counts were estimated. The assay was immunoSEQ multiplex PCR, and TCRdb's table has in-frame clones only and misses some. V, J and clone size reflect that table, while D and trimming were determined from the DNA. The sample has 310,000 or so clones, roughly nine tenths seen once. This receptor was identified in a woman in her 50s who had recovered from COVID-19. The source material was peripheral blood. The V call is TRBV6-2 or TRBV6-3, the J call TRBJ1-1; TRBD1 is a possible D gene (6 bases). CDR3 nucleotide sequence: TGTGCCAGCAGTTACTTGCTACAGGGAATGAACACTGAAGCTTTCTTT. Protein: CASSYLLQGMNTEAFF.